The clone carrying this TCR beta chain was found a few times. cDNA carried unique molecular identifiers, and a universal primer site was added by template switching. TCRdb reprocessed the 5' RACE reads with MiXCR, giving one entry per CDR3 protein. The repertoire holds hundreds of thousands of distinct CDR3 sequences, with around 21% as singletons. The entry originates in a study of identical twins. V was trimmed by 0 bases and J by 3 bases, leaving 3 bases between them. Germline V CDR1 and CDR2: MNHEY, SVGEGT. The length of the CDR3 is 13 residues. These same data were also listed under a study on T cells expressing NK-cell markers. That investigation notes: Alpha-beta TCR T cells were the sole sorting target in several experiments, owing to an anti-gamma-delta TCR antibody. Each of six donors carried dominant NKG2C+ clonotypes accounting for about 1.0-8% of CD8+ T cells.

The V and J genes are TRBV6-2 or TRBV6-3 and TRBJ2-1; D unresolved. This TCR was recovered from a woman aged 18 to 35 in good health. Sequenced material: PBMCs. CDR3: CASSYSIYNEQFF. The DNA for the CDR3 is TGTGCCAGCAGTTACTCGATCTACAATGAGCAGTTCTTC.